The 21 T cell receptor beta chains in this list originate from one sample, sequenced in a study of T cells in Graves' hyperthyroidism and ophthalmopathy. Amplification of TCR beta CDR3 regions used RNA as the template. In the first-round RT-PCR of the TCR CDR3, the HTBI primer set was used. MiXCR was run by TCRdb on the multiplex PCR reads, yielding one entry per CDR3 protein. Found here are roughly 280,000 distinct CDR3 sequences, 22% of them singletons; the top ten hold about 60%. Sequencing was carried out using blood. These TCRs come from a man aged 25-40 years with Graves' ophthalmopathy.

Ten or more counts support this clonotype. The chain recombines TRBV11-2 with TRBJ2-1; a weak D match, TRBD1 (5 bases). The CDR3 totals 20 residues. The V gene lost 4 bases and the J gene lost 1 base, with 26 bases spanning the gap. From germline, CDR1 is SGHAT and CDR2 FQNNGV. The CDR3 loop reads CASSSLGNHPTAHSYNEQFF. As DNA, the CDR3 is TGTGCCAGCAGCTCGTTGGGAAACCATCCGACAGCGCATTCCTACAATGAGCAGTTCTTC.

The rearrangement joins TRBV4-2 to TRBJ1-3; TRBD1 is a possible D gene (5 bases). Trimming left V 5 bases short and J 5 bases short, with 16 bases between. This CDR3 comprises 15 residues. CDR1 and CDR2 (germline): LGHNA, YNFKEQ. The CDR3 nucleotides are TGTGCCAGCAGCGAGGCCGGGGACCGACGAAACACCATATATTTT. It yields the protein CASSEAGDRRNTIYF.

This rearrangement joins TRBV24-1 to TRBJ2-1; D ambiguous. V shed 6 bases and J shed 8 bases, with 7 bases lying between them. Germline CDR1 and CDR2: KGHDR and SFDVKD. This CDR3 spans 11 amino acids. The CDR3 region is CATSQSDEQFF. The CDR3, as DNA: TGTGCCACCAGTCAGTCTGATGAGCAGTTCTTC.

This clonotype was detected only a few times. The genes are TRBV3-1 and TRBJ2-6, with a possible D match to TRBD1 (6 bases). The V gene lost 5 bases and the J gene lost 2 bases, with 10 bases spanning the gap. Germline-derived CDR1 and CDR2 are LGHDT and YNNKEL (reference sequence). The CDR3 loop spans 15 amino acids. The CDR3 nucleotides are TGTGCCAGCAGCACTCACAGGGCTGGGGCCAACGTCCTGACTTTC. Translation gives CASSTHRAGANVLTF.

The chain employs TRBV27 and TRBJ1-2; the match to TRBD1 covers 8 bases. This CDR3 is 14 amino acids long. The junction had 10 bases not matched to a gene; V was cut back by 5 bases and J by 8 bases. The germline gives CDR1 MNHEY, CDR2 SMNVEV (reference sequence). Written as DNA, the CDR3 is TGTGCCAGCAGTCCCACCCGGACAGGGTACGGCTACACCTTC. Protein sequence: CASSPTRTGYGYTF.

J is TRBJ2-2 and V is TRBV7-9; 12 positions agree with TRBD2. The V and J ends lost 5 bases and 7 bases, in that order; junction bases with no gene match: 8. Germline V lookup: CDR1 SEHNR, CDR2 FQNEAQ (reference sequence). This CDR3 region has 16 residues. The DNA for the CDR3 is TGTGCCAGCAGCCTAACTAGCGGGAGGATGAGCGGGGAGCTGTTTTTT. Encoded protein: CASSLTSGRMSGELFF.

The chain is built from TRBV4-1 and TRBJ2-5; possible D gene TRBD1, 6 bases. With 4 bases removed from V and 0 bases from J, the gap between germline ends came to 6 bases. The CDR3 has 13 amino acids. Per the germline V gene, CDR1 is MGHRA and CDR2 is YSYEKL. The CDR3 loop is CASSRTDQETQYF. Here the CDR3 DNA reads TGCGCCAGCAGCCGGACAGACCAAGAGACCCAGTACTTC.

The chain carries TRBV19 and TRBJ2-5; tentative D call: TRBD2 (5 bases). The CDR3 is made up of 13 amino acids. V lost 7 bases, J lost 0 bases, and 9 bases lay in between. The V gene's germline CDR1 is LNHDA and CDR2 SQIVND (reference sequence). The CDR3 reads CASMRADQETQYF. CDR3 DNA sequence: TGTGCCAGTATGAGGGCAGACCAAGAGACCCAGTACTTC.

This clonotype was observed a few times. This sequence joins TRBV5-1 and TRBJ2-5, with unresolved D. Germline assignment: CDR1 SGHRS and CDR2 YFSETQ. Trimming removed 4 bases from V and 4 bases from J, with 11 bases in between. The CDR3 covers 13 residues. The CDR3 region has the DNA TGCGCCAGCAGCGGTCAGCGAAGAGAGACCCAGTACTTC. As protein: CASSGQRRETQYF.

This clonotype was recorded only once. The rearrangement uses TRBV28 and TRBJ1-4, with TRBD1 as a possible D gene (5 bases). The CDR3 is made up of 15 amino acids. The V end lost 5 bases, the J end lost 8 bases, and 18 bases lay between the germline ends. CDR1 MDHEN and CDR2 SYDVKM come from the germline V gene. The DNA of the CDR3 is TGTGCCAGCAGTCGTATTACTGGGGGTGAAGAAAAACTGTTTTTT. Residues: CASSRITGGEEKLFF.

This clonotype was counted a few times. The CDR3 loop reads CASRPRTSGRTETQYF. In nucleotides, the CDR3 is TGTGCCAGCAGGCCACGGACTAGCGGGAGAACAGAGACCCAGTACTTC. The chain carries TRBV28 and TRBJ2-5, with 13 bases matching TRBD2. CDR1 MDHEN and CDR2 SYDVKM come from the germline V gene. Losses at the gene ends were 6 bases for V and 4 bases for J; bases not matched to a gene: 8. CDR3 size: 16 residues.

This clonotype was observed many times. This chain joins TRBV28 and TRBJ1-1, with 7 bases lining up with TRBD1. Trimming took 1 base from V and 11 from J; bases not matched to a gene: 4. This CDR3 has 12 residues. CDR1 is MDHEN, CDR2 SYDVKM, per germline. CDR3 sequence reads: CASSLSSRGAFF. The DNA of the CDR3 is TGTGCCAGCAGTTTATCGTCCAGGGGGGCTTTCTTT.

The chain uses TRBV20-1 and TRBJ2-5; no reliable D call. Germline V CDR1 and CDR2: DFQATT, SNEGSKA (reference sequence). The V gene lost 5 bases and the J gene lost 3 bases, with 13 bases spanning the gap. The CDR3 extends over 13 amino acids. The CDR3, as DNA: TGCAGTGCTCCCCAGTCGGGCAAAGAGACCCAGTACTTC. Encoded protein: CSAPQSGKETQYF.

This clonotype was found many times. This chain joins TRBV12-3 or TRBV12-4 and TRBJ1-2, with a possible D match to TRBD1 (5 bases). The V end lost 8 bases, the J end lost 6 bases, and 22 bases lay between the germline ends. CDR3 length: 15 residues. In DNA form, the CDR3 reads TGTGCCAGCGTCTTCCCGGGACCCCTGAAGAATGGCTACACCTTC. Translating it yields CASVFPGPLKNGYTF.

The chain is built from TRBV3-1 and TRBJ2-5, with 9 nucleotides matching TRBD2. V gave up 5 bases and J gave up 5 bases; unmatched junction bases: 12. Germline CDR1 and CDR2: LGHDT and YNNKEL (reference sequence). The CDR3 has 16 residues. The CDR3 protein is CASSGGRAGATETQYF. The CDR3 region has the DNA TGTGCCAGCAGCGGCGGGAGGGCGGGAGCGACGGAGACCCAGTACTTC.

About this clonotype: A read error may produce the germline difference seen at one junction end. The DNA of the CDR3 is TGTGCCAACAGTTCCGGCAGGGTGGATCAGCCCCAGCATTTT. Translated, it gives CANSSGRVDQPQHF. The chain has TRBV28 and TRBJ1-5; weak D call: TRBD1 (5 bases). The germline V gene encodes CDR1 MDHEN and CDR2 SYDVKM. This CDR3 is 14 amino acids long.

The rearrangement joins TRBV28 to TRBJ2-2; D may match TRBD1 or TRBD2 (6 bases each). The CDR3 length is 15 residues. Germline-derived CDR1 and CDR2 are MDHEN and SYDVKM. Trimming stripped 7 bases from V and 7 bases from J, with 19 bases between. The DNA of the CDR3 is TGTGCCAGCACCTCGGGGGCGGGATCGAACGGGGAGCTGTTTTTT. It specifies CASTSGAGSNGELFF.

This clonotype was counted at least ten times. J is TRBJ2-7 and V is TRBV2; D remains ambiguous. V was trimmed by 4 bases and J by 2 bases, leaving 9 bases between them. CDR3 size: 13 residues. Germline CDR1 SNHLY, CDR2 FYNNEI. CDR3 nucleotides: TGTGCCAGCAGTGTCGAGAGAACCTACGAGCAGTACTTC. Its protein is CASSVERTYEQYF.

This clonotype occurred many times. The chain combines TRBV28 with TRBJ2-3, with unresolved D. Trimming left V 7 bases short and J 0 bases short, with 8 bases between. The CDR3 has 13 amino acids. CDR1 and CDR2 (germline): MDHEN, SYDVKM. CDR3 amino acids: CASTLRSTDTQYF. CDR3 nucleotides: TGTGCCAGCACCCTAAGGAGCACAGATACGCAGTATTTT.

The chain carries TRBV18 and TRBJ1-1; TRBD1 is a possible D gene (5 bases). Germline CDR1 KGHSH, CDR2 LQKENI. The CDR3 has 17 amino acids. Trimming removed 6 bases at V and 6 bases at J, with 26 bases between. CDR3 residues: CASSPGKGGARGAEAFF. Written as DNA, the CDR3 is TGTGCCAGCTCGCCTGGAAAGGGTGGGGCTCGAGGCGCTGAAGCTTTCTTT.

This clonotype has at least ten counts. The chain uses TRBV3-1 and TRBJ1-5, with D possibly TRBD1 on 6 matching bases. The CDR3 loop spans 14 amino acids. V lost 5 bases to trimming and J lost 0 bases, with 8 bases between them. Germline loops: CDR1 LGHDT, CDR2 YNNKEL (reference sequence). The CDR3 DNA sequence: TGTGCCAGCAGCGGACAGTATAGCAATCAGCCCCAGCATTTT. It specifies CASSGQYSNQPQHF.